This TCR beta chain emerged from a study of T-cell reconstitution after alpha-beta-depleted transplantation in children. This CDR3 comprises 14 residues. Trimming took 0 bases from V and 9 from J; bases not matched to a gene: 4. Germline V gene lookup returns CDR1 DFQATT and CDR2 SNEGSKA (reference sequence). Preparing the TCRbeta library involved the use of unique molecular identifiers. From the PCR reads, TCRdb called clonotypes with MiXCR, one entry per CDR3 protein. The table records some 200,000 distinct CDR3 sequences, just under 6.5% of them present only once. In its sample, this clonotype was seen a few times. Its antigen is not identified. Findings of the study overall: A year post-transplant, T-cell counts and diversity derived mostly from newly produced T cells. Elevated TCRbeta diversity at day 60 was traced, in some patients, to surviving recipient T cells and thymic progenitors. It was reported that alpha-beta T cells came from several hundred expanded graft clones (about two months after transplant).

The chain recombines TRBV20-1 with TRBJ1-6, with TRBD1 matching over 8 bases. The TCR was taken from a girl less than two years old with combined immunodeficiency, due to receive a stem cell transplant. The sample here was PBMCs, taken before TCRalphabeta/CD19-depleted stem cell transplant. CDR3 sequence: CSARDPGGFSPLHF. The CDR3 nucleotides read TGCAGTGCTAGAGATCCAGGGGGCTTTTCACCCCTCCACTTT.